This T cell receptor (beta chain) emerged from a study of CD4 T cells in relation to SARS-CoV-2 and coronaviruses. As for the study in general: TCR beta CDR3s were sequenced after 10-day antigen culture of PBMCs. Findings of the study overall: Each donor contributed either pre-pandemic or post-infection samples, not both.

With respect to this clone: What it binds is not known.

The CDR3 length is 12 residues. Between the trimmed V and J ends, which lost 4 bases and 2 bases, there was a span of 8 bases. Germline CDR1 is GTSNPN and CDR2 is SVGIG (reference sequence). Sequencing used immunoSEQ multiplex PCR; TCRdb keeps in-frame clones, though not all of them. The sample holds tens of thousands of clones, around 80% seen once. The V call is TRBV30, the J call TRBJ1-2; no definite D call. The sequence was obtained from an adult with COVID-19. The material sequenced was memory CD4+ T cells from PBMCs, cultured in vitro. In nucleotides, the CDR3 is TGTGCCTGGAATGGAGGGAACTATGGCTACACCTTC. Translation gives CAWNGGNYGYTF.